Described below is a single T cell receptor beta chain sequence and its context. From blood CD8+ and CD4+ T cells, TCR beta sequences were generated. Recently defined diagnostic criteria classed the Susac syndrome patients as definite or probable. FACS enriched CD8+ TEMRA cells, while bulk CD8+ and CD4+ were negatively isolated. A quantity of about 0.5 to 1 ug RNA underwent reverse transcription using random hexamers. MiXCR, applied by TCRdb to the immunoSEQ multiplex PCR reads, yields one record per CDR3 protein. The repertoire holds 160,000 or so distinct CDR3 sequences, with approximately 95% as singletons. The entry originates in a study of CD8 T cells in Susac syndrome. Study as a whole: When their blood was taken, patients with Susac syndrome were therapy-naive, taking corticosteroids, or taking intravenous immunoglobulin alone.

The CDR3 has 15 amino acids. Trimming pared 2 bases from V and 4 bases from J, leaving 13 bases between. Germline V CDR1 and CDR2: PRHDT, FYEKMQ (reference sequence). The V gene is TRBV13, the J gene TRBJ2-3, with D perhaps being TRBD1 or TRBD2 (5 bases each). Sample: CD4+ T cells from PBMCs. The TCR originated in a human donor with Susac syndrome. CDR3 region: CASSLPGPASDTQYF. CDR3 coding DNA: TGTGCCAGCAGCTTACCGGGGCCAGCCTCAGATACGCAGTATTTT.